The sequence of this T cell receptor beta chain was determined in a study of response to subunit inactivated influenza vaccine (dated by TCRdb to about 2018). Background for the entire study: The study used deep quantitative T cell receptor repertoire profiling to track responses to a trivalent subunit inactivated influenza vaccine.

Study-wide conclusions, independent of this receptor: According to the authors, only a limited number of new T cells may be recruited by each seasonal influenza vaccination.

The library was produced with RT-PCR. Instrument on record: Illumina HiSeq 2500. Using fastp at Q25 and MiXCR, TCRdb reprocessed the public reads and kept productive beta chains. One record per CDR3 amino acid sequence lists the most common genes and DNA. For this sample there are hundreds of thousands of distinct CDR3 sequences; roughly 10% appear just once. The ten largest clones take up 9.5% to 13% of the sample. As to this clonotype: There is no known antigen for this receptor. Base quality data are lacking; no much larger clone is found one base away.

The sample was PBMCs from blood, taken on the day of vaccination. The sequence was collected from a man over 45 who received an inactivated influenza vaccine. Donor details come from another sample of the same person, matched by shared clones.

The DNA is as follows: TGCGCCAGCAGCCAAGTTGGGACAGGGCCCCTAGCTTCGGTCTATGGCTACACCTTC. Its coded protein is CASSQVGTGPLASVYGYTF. The receptor chain draws on TRBV4-1 and TRBJ1-2; TRBD1 agrees with 9 junctional bases. From V the trimming removes 1 base and from J it removes 4 bases, while the gene matches leave 16 bases of the junction unaccounted for. Taken from the germline V gene, the CDR1 and CDR2 loops are MGHRA and YSYEKL. From its cysteine to its phenylalanine, the CDR3 spans 19 amino acids. The entry retains the CDR3 DNA only, 57 bases that are in frame from base 1.